The 28 T cell receptor beta chains presented below share a single source sample, sequenced in a study of spatial heterogeneity in lung cancer. Time point in this sample: sample taken at primary tumor resection. TCRdb reprocessed the 5' RACE reads via MiXCR and lists one record per CDR3 protein. The profile covers around 2,900 distinct CDR3 sequences, with about 8.9% appearing a single time and around 21% taken by the ten largest. The sequenced sample was normal lung tissue next to the tumor, obtained at surgery. These receptors came from a female donor with early-stage non-small cell lung cancer.

This clonotype counts as medium-sized. This chain links TRBV24-1 with TRBJ2-3; 10 bases fit TRBD2. Germline V lookup: CDR1 KGHDR, CDR2 SFDVKD. Trimming at V came to 3 bases and at J to 4 bases, leaving 12 bases not matched to a gene. The length of the CDR3 is 18 residues. DNA for the CDR3: TGTGCCACCAGTGATGCGGGACATCTAGCGGGAGTCCCAGATACGCAGTATTTT. This translates into CATSDAGHLAGVPDTQYF.

This clonotype is labeled medium-sized (0.01 to 0.1%). This chain joins TRBV7-6 and TRBJ2-5; D is unclear. Germline loops: CDR1 SGHVS, CDR2 FNYEAQ. With 5 bases removed from V and 4 bases from J, the gap between germline ends came to 14 bases. CDR3 length equals 14 residues. DNA for the CDR3: TGTGCCAGCAGCCGCGTCCCGGGTGTAGAGACCCAGTACTTC. It codes for CASSRVPGVETQYF.

This clonotype ranks as medium-sized. This CDR3 is CASSTQGGNQPQHF. The CDR3 DNA reads as TGCGCCAGCAGCACCCAGGGAGGCAATCAGCCCCAGCATTTT. The genes are TRBV4-1 and TRBJ1-5, with D perhaps TRBD1 (5 bases). The CDR3 totals 14 residues. The germline CDR1 and CDR2 sequences are MGHRA and YSYEKL. With 5 bases removed from V and 2 bases from J, the gap between germline ends came to 10 bases.

In this sample, this clonotype is medium-sized. The V gene is TRBV3-1, the J gene TRBJ2-7, with 10 positions matching TRBD1. CDR1 is LGHDT, CDR2 YNNKEL, per germline (reference sequence). V dropped 3 bases and J dropped 6; count of bases not matched to a gene: 2. This CDR3 region has 13 residues. The CDR3 nucleotides read TGTGCCAGCAGCCAGGGGACAGGGGTCGAGCAGTACGTC. Translated: CASSQGTGVEQYV.

By its share, this clonotype is medium-sized. J is TRBJ2-7 and V is TRBV7-2; 8 bases match TRBD1. The germline V gene has CDR1 SGHTA and CDR2 FQGNSA. This CDR3 region has 14 residues. The V and J ends lost 2 bases and 5 bases, in that order; junction bases with no gene match: 5. The CDR3 sequence: CASSLMQGANEQYF. The CDR3 region has the DNA TGTGCCAGCAGCTTAATGCAGGGGGCCAACGAGCAGTACTTC.

The table lists this clonotype with a few counts. The chain recombines TRBV7-2 with TRBJ2-7, with D perhaps matching TRBD2 (5 bases). CDR1 is SGHTA, CDR2 FQGNSA, per germline. The CDR3 has 14 residues. Trimming shortened V by 0 bases and J by 5 bases, and 11 bases separated the two germline ends. The CDR3 sequence: CASSLAGARDEQYF. CDR3 bases: TGTGCCAGCAGCTTAGCAGGTGCGCGGGACGAGCAGTACTTC.

By share, this clonotype counts as medium-sized. The rearrangement uses TRBV7-9 and TRBJ1-6, with D possibly matching TRBD1 (6 bases). V lost 4 bases, J lost 8 bases, and 12 bases lay in between. The CDR3 length is 14 residues. Germline CDR1 is SEHNR and CDR2 is FQNEAQ (reference sequence). In nucleotides, the CDR3 is TGTGCCAGCAGCTCCGGTGGGGGCCATTCACCCCTCCACTTT. Translation: CASSSGGGHSPLHF.

This clonotype is labeled medium-sized (0.01 to 0.1%). The chain joins TRBV14 to TRBJ2-1; D remains ambiguous. The CDR3 length is 15 residues. CDR1 is SGHDN and CDR2 is FVKESK in the germline V gene. Trimming left V 2 bases short and J 4 bases short, with 12 bases between. The CDR3 here is CASSQRNVRYNEQFF. The CDR3 region has the DNA TGTGCCAGCAGCCAAAGGAACGTGAGGTACAATGAGCAGTTCTTC.

This clonotype was observed a few times. The CDR3 sequence: CARLRFTEETQYF. The DNA for the CDR3 is TGCGCCAGATTGAGGTTCACCGAAGAGACCCAGTACTTC. V usage is TRBV10-1 and J usage is TRBJ2-5; D unclear. There are 13 residues in the CDR3. Trimming left V 9 bases short and J 3 bases short, with 14 bases between. Germline V gene sequence: CDR1 WNHNN, CDR2 SYGVQD (reference sequence).

By share, this clonotype ranks as medium-sized. V and J are TRBV5-1 and TRBJ2-5; D assignment may be TRBD1 or TRBD2 (5 bases each). Germline V gives CDR1 SGHRS, CDR2 YFSETQ. The V gene lost 4 bases and the J gene lost 3 bases, with 10 bases spanning the gap. The CDR3 runs 13 residues. DNA of the CDR3: TGCGCCAGCAGCACGGGGCTTAAAGAGACCCAGTACTTC. Translating it yields CASSTGLKETQYF.

By share of the sample, this clonotype is medium-sized. This chain uses TRBV28 with TRBJ2-7, with D perhaps being TRBD1 or TRBD2 (5 bases each). This CDR3 region has 14 residues. The V gene's germline CDR1 is MDHEN and CDR2 SYDVKM. The ends were cut back, 6 bases at V and 2 bases at J, with 14 bases in the middle. The CDR3 sequence is CASSPSGPPYEQYF. The CDR3 DNA reads as TGTGCCAGCAGCCCCTCGGGACCTCCCTACGAGCAGTACTTC.

This clonotype is medium-sized in the sample. V is TRBV2 and J is TRBJ2-2; no clear D. Deletions cut 7 bases from V and 3 bases from J, with 9 bases between. CDR3 size: 13 residues. Germline-derived CDR1 and CDR2 are SNHLY and FYNNEI. The CDR3 region has the DNA TGTGCCAGCAAGGGCGGCGACACCGGGGAGCTGTTTTTT. Translated: CASKGGDTGELFF. Drawing the rest from reference TRBV2 and TRBJ2-2, the complete variable domain is EPEVTQTPSHQVTQMGQEVILRCVPISNHLYFYWYRQILGQKVEFLVSFYNNEISEKSEIFDDQFSVERPDGSNFTLKIRSTKLEDSAMYFCASKGGDTGELFFGEGSRLTVL.

The rearrangement links TRBV5-1 to TRBJ2-7, with D tentatively TRBD1 or TRBD2 (6 bases each). This CDR3 is 16 amino acids long. Germline V gives CDR1 SGHRS, CDR2 YFSETQ. V was clipped by 0 bases and J by 0 bases, with 13 bases between them. The CDR3: CASSLAGGAGSYEQYV. The CDR3 DNA reads as TGCGCCAGCAGCTTGGCCGGGGGCGCTGGCTCCTACGAGCAGTACGTC.

The chain is built from TRBV10-2 and TRBJ2-5, with 7 bases fitting TRBD2. In germline, CDR1 is WSHSY, CDR2 SAAADI. V lost 6 bases to trimming and J lost 4 bases; unmatched junction nucleotides: 8. The CDR3 consists of 14 residues. For the CDR3, the DNA is TGCGCCAGCAGCGCGACTAGCACGGCAGAGACCCAGTACTTC. This gives the protein CASSATSTAETQYF.

By sample share, this clonotype is medium-sized. The rearrangement links TRBV29-1 to TRBJ2-2, with TRBD1 identical over 9 bases. The V gene's germline CDR1 is SQVTM and CDR2 ANQGSEA. The CDR3 consists of 13 residues. The V and J ends lost 6 bases and 2 bases, in that order; junction bases with no gene match: 1. CDR3 region: CSVDRGNTGELFF. CDR3 DNA: TGCAGCGTGGACAGGGGAAACACCGGGGAGCTGTTTTTT.

This clonotype is categorized as medium-sized (0.01 to 0.1%). The chain uses TRBV7-9 and TRBJ1-6; D remains unclear. CDR1 SEHNR and CDR2 FQNEAQ come from the germline V gene (reference sequence). Trimming removed 7 bases from V and 0 bases from J, with 4 bases in between. CDR3 length equals 13 residues. CDR3: CASTVSYNSPLHF. CDR3 DNA sequence: TGTGCCAGCACAGTCTCCTATAATTCACCCCTCCACTTT.

This clonotype rates as medium-sized. The CDR3 sequence is CSVGTTQETQYF. The CDR3 nucleotides read TGCAGCGTTGGGACAACTCAAGAGACCCAGTACTTC. V is TRBV29-1 and J is TRBJ2-5; perhaps TRBD1 as D (5 bases). CDR3 length: 12 residues. CDR1 and CDR2 (germline): SQVTM, ANQGSEA. The V and J ends lost 4 bases and 2 bases respectively, with 8 bases between them. Combining the CDR3 with reference TRBV29-1 and TRBJ2-5 gives the whole variable domain SAVISQKPSRDICQRGTSLTIQCQVDSQVTMMFWYRQQPGQSLTLIATANQGSEATYESGFVIDKFPISRPNLTFSTLTVSNMSPEDSSIYLCSVGTTQETQYFGPGTRLLVL.

By its share, this clonotype is medium-sized. The gene calls are TRBV18 and TRBJ2-5; a possible D gene is TRBD1 (5 bases). Trimming stripped 1 base from V and 3 bases from J, with 15 bases between. The CDR3 length is 16 residues. CDR1 KGHSH and CDR2 LQKENI come from the germline V gene. CDR3 DNA sequence: TGTGCCAGCTCACCACAAAGGCAGGGCCCCAAAGAGACCCAGTACTTC. It is translated as CASSPQRQGPKETQYF.

This clonotype is large by share. The genes are TRBV7-9 and TRBJ2-5, with a tentative D call TRBD2 (5 bases). The CDR3 consists of 12 residues. Germline V lookup: CDR1 SEHNR, CDR2 FQNEAQ (reference sequence). The ends were cut back, 3 bases at V and 7 bases at J, with 9 bases in the middle. The CDR3 sequence is CASSLVGGTQYF. CDR3 coding DNA: TGTGCCAGCAGCTTGGTCGGAGGGACCCAGTACTTC.

This clonotype was observed at least ten times. The J gene is TRBJ2-5, the V gene TRBV21-1; the DNA was not used to check the table's D call, TRBD1. TRBV21-1 constitutes a pseudogene. The CDR3 has 13 amino acids. CDR3 in amino acids: CASSKEGEETQYF. CDR3 in DNA: TGTGCCAGCAGCAAAGAGGGGGAAGAGACCCAGTACTTC.

This clonotype was picked up many times. This chain joins TRBV20-1 and TRBJ1-1, with D tentatively TRBD1 (5 bases). Trimming stripped 6 bases from V and 1 base from J, with 18 bases between. CDR1 and CDR2 from the germline V gene are DFQATT and SNEGSKA (reference sequence). The CDR3 runs 15 residues. CDR3 loop: CSARVGEGTNTEAFF. CDR3 coding DNA: TGCAGTGCCCGCGTTGGTGAGGGGACGAACACTGAAGCTTTCTTT.

This clonotype rates as medium-sized (0.01 to 0.1%). CDR3 amino acids: CSASTLQGANYGYTF. The DNA of the CDR3 is TGCAGTGCTAGTACCTTGCAGGGCGCTAACTATGGCTACACCTTC. V and J are TRBV20-1 and TRBJ1-2; D may be TRBD1 (5 bases). The CDR3 consists of 15 residues. Germline V lookup: CDR1 DFQATT, CDR2 SNEGSKA (reference sequence). V lost 3 bases, J lost 0 bases, and 14 bases lay in between.

This clonotype is termed medium-sized (0.01 to 0.1%). The V gene is TRBV27, the J gene TRBJ2-3, with 8 bases that match TRBD2. V trimming: 2 bases; J trimming: 3 bases; junction bases outside the gene matches: 4. Germline V gene lookup returns CDR1 MNHEY and CDR2 SMNVEV (reference sequence). CDR3 length: 15 amino acids. The CDR3 region is CASSLGGRSTDTQYF. CDR3 bases: TGTGCCAGCAGTTTAGGCGGGAGGTCAACAGATACGCAGTATTTT.

By share, this clonotype ranks as medium-sized. J is TRBJ2-7 and V is TRBV20-1; 13 bases line up with TRBD2. Germline trimming cut 6 bases from V and 3 bases from J; bases unmatched to any gene: 5. Germline V CDR1 and CDR2: DFQATT, SNEGSKA (reference sequence). This CDR3 region has 14 residues. CDR3 DNA: TGCAGTGCCAGGACTAGCGGGGGTATCTACGAGCAGTACGTC. This gives the protein CSARTSGGIYEQYV.

The genes are TRBV6-2 or TRBV6-3 and TRBJ1-1; D remains unclear. This CDR3 is 15 amino acids long. V lost 2 bases and J lost 3, with 13 bases in between. Germline CDR1 MNHEY, CDR2 SVGEGT. The CDR3 sequence: CASSYPAAGDTEAFF. CDR3 coding DNA: TGTGCCAGCAGTTACCCGGCAGCTGGGGACACTGAAGCTTTCTTT.

This clonotype is deemed medium-sized (0.01 to 0.1%). J is TRBJ2-7 and V is TRBV29-1; tentatively, D is TRBD1 (6 bases). The CDR3 has 13 residues. Germline V gene lookup returns CDR1 SQVTM and CDR2 ANQGSEA. V dropped 7 bases and J dropped 2 bases, with 15 bases sitting between them. CDR3 DNA sequence: TGCAGCGCCCTAATACAGGGAACCTACGAGCAGTACTTC. As protein: CSALIQGTYEQYF.

This clonotype was picked up many times. The chain is built from TRBV28 and TRBJ1-6, with unresolved D. With 1 base removed from V and 6 bases from J, the gap between germline ends came to 10 bases. CDR1 and CDR2 (germline): MDHEN, SYDVKM. The CDR3 is 15 residues long. The CDR3: CASSLSAGPNSPLHF. Written as DNA, the CDR3 is TGTGCCAGCAGTTTATCGGCAGGCCCTAATTCACCCCTCCACTTT.

This clonotype came up a few times. This chain links TRBV4-3 with TRBJ2-3; weak D call: TRBD2 (6 bases). The ends were cut back, 9 bases at V and 2 bases at J, with 18 bases in the middle. The CDR3 is made up of 15 amino acids. Germline CDR1 is LGHNA and CDR2 is YSLEER. This CDR3 is CASTPGSRFTDTQYF. The CDR3 DNA reads as TGCGCCAGTACTCCCGGGAGCCGGTTCACAGATACGCAGTATTTT.